This T cell receptor (beta chain) appears in the sequencing data of a study of post-analysis software for immune sequencing data. Tagging with unique molecular identifiers was a feature of the TCR beta cDNA libraries. Input amounts of 1 to 10 million T cells were used. These gave roughly 0.5 million cDNA molecules, so each molecule approximated one T cell. TCRdb independently ran MiXCR on the PCR reads; one entry per CDR3 protein. The profile shows almost 700,000 distinct CDR3 sequences, 55% to 60% of them singletons. Input material: blood. This TCR derives from a girl aged 2 to 9 with multiple sclerosis.

This CDR3 reads CASSSTNRYYGYTF. CDR3 nucleotides: TGTGCCAGCAGTTCCACGAACCGCTATTACGGCTACACCTTC. The J gene is TRBJ1-2, the V gene TRBV27, with D unresolved. V shed 4 bases and J shed 8 bases, with 17 bases lying between them. From germline, CDR1 is MNHEY and CDR2 SMNVEV (reference sequence). This CDR3 spans 14 amino acids.